What follows describes a single T cell receptor beta chain. V lost 0 bases and J lost 2; bases outside the gene matches: 9. The CDR3 totals 18 residues. Germline V CDR1 and CDR2: MNHEY, SVGEGT. The data were obtained in a study of control samples from healthy donors and cancer patients. This table comes from immunoSEQ multiplex PCR, and its TCRdb copy is limited to in-frame clones, with some not included. The sample yields about 26,000 clones, about 81% seen once. The chain links TRBV6-2 or TRBV6-3 to TRBJ1-5, with 8 bases lining up with TRBD1. The sequence was collected from a man in his 60s with colorectal cancer. The sequencing input was PBMCs. Here the CDR3 DNA reads TGTGCCAGCAGTTACTCGAACAGGGGGGCCATAGGCAATCAGCCCCAGCATTTT. Its protein product is CASSYSNRGAIGNQPQHF.